This is a list of T cell receptor beta chains from one sample in a study of post-analysis software for immune sequencing data. TCRdb itself ran the PCR reads through MiXCR, one entry per CDR3 protein. Here the sample spans around 770,000 distinct CDR3 sequences, roughly 50% being singletons. Material for sequencing was blood. The receptor source for this set is a girl under 18 with multiple sclerosis. The CDR3 runs from the conserved cysteine through the conserved F or W. The D gene is left open where the match is weak. Clone size is shown for a subset of rows, as once, few, many or a class of expanded clone.

clone_size,j_call,d_call,v_call,cdr3_nt,cdr3_aa
-,TRBJ2-5,-,TRBV7-9,TGTGCCAGCAGTACGGGCCTGGGGGAGCAGTACTTC,CASSTGLGEQYF
-,TRBJ2-3,-,TRBV19,TGTGCCAGTAGCAACCGGGGAACAGATACGCAGTATTTT,CASSNRGTDTQYF
-,TRBJ2-4,-,TRBV7-2,TGTGCCGGCAGCCGGGCCATGACTGAGGAGCAGTACTTC,CAGSRAMTEEQYF
few,TRBJ2-7,TRBD2,TRBV6-2/TRBV6-3,TGTGCCAGCAGTTACTCGGCGGGAGGGATGAAGATCTACGAGCAGTACTTC,CASSYSAGGMKIYEQYF
-,TRBJ2-2,-,TRBV27,TGTGCCAGCAGTTTTTCGGCGGCCACCGGGGAGCTGTTTTTT,CASSFSAATGELFF
-,TRBJ2-7,-,TRBV7-6,TGTGCCAGCAGCAGCCATGCTGGAGAGCAGTACTTC,CASSSHAGEQYF
few,TRBJ2-5,TRBD2,TRBV3-1,TGTGCCAGCAAGCACAAGCGGGAGGAGCGAGAGACCCAGTACTTC,CASKHKREERETQYF
-,TRBJ2-1,-,TRBV6-5,TGTGCCAGCAGTTACTCGGCGACTACCAATGAGCAGTTCTTC,CASSYSATTNEQFF
-,TRBJ2-7,-,TRBV7-9,TGTGCCAGCGCGCTCAGGGAAGTAGTCTCCTACGAGCAGTACTTC,CASALREVVSYEQYF
-,TRBJ1-2,-,TRBV18,TGTGCCAGCTCACCGACAGAGAACTATGGCTACACCTTC,CASSPTENYGYTF
-,TRBJ2-1,-,TRBV19,TGTGCCAGTAATTGGGCGGTAAGCTCCTACAATGAGCAGTTCTTC,CASNWAVSSYNEQFF
few,TRBJ2-2,TRBD1,TRBV5-1,TGCGCCAGCAGCATGACAGGGGGCTCGTACACCGGGGAGCTGTTTTTT,CASSMTGGSYTGELFF
-,TRBJ2-3,-,TRBV5-1,TGCGCCAGCAGCTTGGAGGGTCGCTCGCTGGATACGCAGTATTTT,CASSLEGRSLDTQYF
few,TRBJ2-7,-,TRBV29-1,TGCAGCGTCCTTCGGACAGACACCTACGAGCAGTACTTC,CSVLRTDTYEQYF
-,TRBJ2-7,TRBD2,TRBV6-2/TRBV6-3,TGTGCCAGCAGGCGAGCGGGAGGCCCCTCCTACGAGCAGTACTTC,CASRRAGGPSYEQYF